This T cell receptor beta chain was identified during a study of tumor-infiltrating lymphocytes in primary liver carcinoma. Germline CDR1 and CDR2: MNHNS and SASEGT. V was cut by 4 bases and J by 7 bases, with 17 bases left in between. The CDR3 length is 15 residues. Findings and limits, study-wide: Bulk unsorted material prevented CD4+ and CD8+ repertoire comparison. Tumor top-250-clone fraction significantly exceeded that of blood (p = 0.039). The study found tumor-adjacent and tumor-blood pairs overlapped less than tumor region pairs.

Details on this clonotype: Its matching antigen is unknown. It may be a read error: a sequence one base away is much more abundant.

It was unsorted whole blood that yielded blood RNA, and germline DNA was also extracted. Preoperatively, peripheral blood was drawn, 4 to 4.5 milliliters in total. A constant-region primer served to make TCR beta cDNA from about 0.5 ug total RNA. Slightly modified ARM-PCR, run as three nested multiplex PCR rounds, produced the TCR beta libraries. For approximately 11 cycles apiece, the opening two PCR rounds ran with TRBV1-TRBV30 forward primers and a C-beta reverse primer. Via MiXCR, TCRdb re-called the multiplex PCR reads, giving one row per CDR3 protein. Of about 210,000 distinct CDR3 sequences in the sample, 65% were seen once.

The clonotype was recovered from a woman aged 60-75 years with primary liver carcinoma and hepatitis B virus infection. Specimen: peripheral blood. The rearrangement joins TRBV6-1 to TRBJ1-5; D gene ambiguous. The CDR3 spells CASSVSGPSDQPQHF. The CDR3 DNA reads as TGTGCCAGCAGTGTCTCCGGACCGTCTGACCAGCCCCAGCATTTT.